This TCR beta chain appears in the sequencing data of a study of shared clonotypes between healthy human individuals. V dropped 8 bases and J dropped 3; count of bases not matched to a gene: 7. The CDR3 extends over 14 amino acids. The germline V gene encodes CDR1 KGHSH and CDR2 LQKENI. Only one count was recorded for this clone. Profiled with immunoSEQ multiplex PCR; TCRdb holds only in-frame clones, not every one. Altogether 850,000 to 1,200,000 clones are present, under 80% being singletons, with the ten largest covering about 1.5%. The chain is built from TRBV18 and TRBJ2-3; 8 nucleotides agree with TRBD2. This sequence was found in a man aged 18 to 30 in good health. Specimen: memory CD4+ T cells sorted from blood. Regarding subset: CD45RA-negative fraction. The CDR3 region has the DNA TGTGCCAGCACGACTAGCGCCGGAACAGATACGCAGTATTTT. It specifies CASTTSAGTDTQYF.